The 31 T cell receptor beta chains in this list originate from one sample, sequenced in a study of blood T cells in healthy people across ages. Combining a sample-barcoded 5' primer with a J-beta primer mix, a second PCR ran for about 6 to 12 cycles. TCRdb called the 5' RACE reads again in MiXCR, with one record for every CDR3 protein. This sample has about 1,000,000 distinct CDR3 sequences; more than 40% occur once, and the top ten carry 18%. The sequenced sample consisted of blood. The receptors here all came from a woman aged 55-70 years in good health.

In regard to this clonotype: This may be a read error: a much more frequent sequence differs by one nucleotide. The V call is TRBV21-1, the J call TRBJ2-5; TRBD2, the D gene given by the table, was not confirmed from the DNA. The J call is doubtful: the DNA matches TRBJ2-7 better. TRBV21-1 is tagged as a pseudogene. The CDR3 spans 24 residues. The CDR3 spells CASSILQGAYFGTGLAGSAYEQYF. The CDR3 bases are TGTGCCAGCAGCATCTTACAGGGGGCGTATTTCGGGACGGGACTAGCGGGAAGTGCCTACGAGCAGTACTTC.

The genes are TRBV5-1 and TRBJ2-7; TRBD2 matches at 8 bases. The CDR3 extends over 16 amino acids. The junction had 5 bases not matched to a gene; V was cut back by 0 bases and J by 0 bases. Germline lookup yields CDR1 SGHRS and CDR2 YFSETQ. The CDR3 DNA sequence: TGCGCCAGCAGCTTGGATCCGGGAGGGAGCTCCTACGAGCAGTACTTC. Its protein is CASSLDPGGSSYEQYF.

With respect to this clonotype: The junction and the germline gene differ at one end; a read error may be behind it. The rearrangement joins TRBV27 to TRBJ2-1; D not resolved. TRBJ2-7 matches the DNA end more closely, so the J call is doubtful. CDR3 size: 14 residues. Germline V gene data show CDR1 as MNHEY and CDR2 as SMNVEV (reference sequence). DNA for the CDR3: TGTGCCACCAGTCCCCTCCAATTTTACAATGAGCAGTACTTC. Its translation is CATSPLQFYNEQYF.

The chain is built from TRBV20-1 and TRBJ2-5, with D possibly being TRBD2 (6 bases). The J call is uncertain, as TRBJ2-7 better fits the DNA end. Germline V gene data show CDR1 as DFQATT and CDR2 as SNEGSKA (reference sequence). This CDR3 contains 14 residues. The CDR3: CSARDTRDSTEQYF. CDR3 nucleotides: TGCAGTGCTAGAGACACCCGGGACTCCACCGAGCAGTACTTC.

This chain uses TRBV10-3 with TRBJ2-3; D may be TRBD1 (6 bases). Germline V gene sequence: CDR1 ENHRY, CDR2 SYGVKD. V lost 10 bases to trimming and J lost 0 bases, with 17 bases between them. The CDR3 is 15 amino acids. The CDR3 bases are TGTGCCACCCAAGTAACAGGGACCAGCACAGATACGCAGTATTTT. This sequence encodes CATQVTGTSTDTQYF.

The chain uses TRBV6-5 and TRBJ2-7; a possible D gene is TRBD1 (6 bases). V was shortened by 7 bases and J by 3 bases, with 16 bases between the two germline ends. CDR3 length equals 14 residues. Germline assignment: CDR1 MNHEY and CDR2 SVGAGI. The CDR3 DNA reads TGTGCCAGCACCAGGGGCGGCCCCTTCTACGAGCAGTACTTC. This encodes CASTRGGPFYEQYF.

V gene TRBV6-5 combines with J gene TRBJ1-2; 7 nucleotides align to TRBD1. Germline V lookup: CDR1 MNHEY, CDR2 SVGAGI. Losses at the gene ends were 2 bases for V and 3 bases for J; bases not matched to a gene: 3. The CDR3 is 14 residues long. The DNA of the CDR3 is TGTGCCAGCAGTTACATGGGACAGCACTATGGCTACACCTTC. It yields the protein CASSYMGQHYGYTF.

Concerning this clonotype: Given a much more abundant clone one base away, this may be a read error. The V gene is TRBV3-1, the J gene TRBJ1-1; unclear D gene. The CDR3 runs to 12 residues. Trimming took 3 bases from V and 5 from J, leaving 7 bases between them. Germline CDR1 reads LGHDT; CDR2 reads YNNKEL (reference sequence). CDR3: CASSQFRTEAFF. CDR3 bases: TGTGCCAGCAGCCAGTTCAGAACTGAAGCTTTCTTT.

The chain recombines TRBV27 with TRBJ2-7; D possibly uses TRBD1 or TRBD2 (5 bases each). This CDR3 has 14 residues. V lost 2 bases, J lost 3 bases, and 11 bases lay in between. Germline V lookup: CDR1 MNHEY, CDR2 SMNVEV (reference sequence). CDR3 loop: CASSLLGRFYEQYF. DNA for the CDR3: TGTGCCAGCAGTTTACTGGGACGATTCTACGAGCAGTACTTC.

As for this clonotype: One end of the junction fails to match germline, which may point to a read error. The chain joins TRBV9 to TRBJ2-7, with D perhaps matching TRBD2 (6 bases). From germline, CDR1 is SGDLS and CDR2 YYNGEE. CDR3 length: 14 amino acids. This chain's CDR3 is CVSSVGTLKYEQYF. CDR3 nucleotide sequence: TGTGTCAGCAGCGTCGGGACTCTCAAATACGAGCAGTACTTC.

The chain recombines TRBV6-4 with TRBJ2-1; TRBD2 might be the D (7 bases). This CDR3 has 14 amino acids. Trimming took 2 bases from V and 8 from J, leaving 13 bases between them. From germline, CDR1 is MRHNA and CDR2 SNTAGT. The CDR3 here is CASSDVQGGDEQFF. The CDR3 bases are TGTGCCAGCAGTGACGTACAGGGAGGGGATGAGCAGTTCTTC.

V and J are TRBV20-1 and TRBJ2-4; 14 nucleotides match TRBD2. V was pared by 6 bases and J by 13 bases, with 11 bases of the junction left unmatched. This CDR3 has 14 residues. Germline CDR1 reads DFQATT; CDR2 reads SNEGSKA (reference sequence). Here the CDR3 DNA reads TGCAGTGCAAGACCGGGACTAGCGGGAGTTGGGCAGTACTTC. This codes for CSARPGLAGVGQYF.

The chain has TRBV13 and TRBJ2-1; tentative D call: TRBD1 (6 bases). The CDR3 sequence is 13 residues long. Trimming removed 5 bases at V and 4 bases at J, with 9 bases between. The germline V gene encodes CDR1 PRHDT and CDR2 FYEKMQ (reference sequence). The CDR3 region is CASSVQGYNEQFF. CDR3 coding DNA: TGTGCCAGCAGCGTCCAGGGGTACAATGAGCAGTTCTTC.

CDR3 amino acids: CASSLEGLNTQYF. For the CDR3, the DNA is TGTGCCAGCAGCTTGGAAGGGCTAAATACGCAGTATTTT. The V call is TRBV5-5, the J call TRBJ2-3; the D is unclear. The CDR3 has 13 residues. V lost 0 bases to trimming and J lost 7 bases, with 9 bases between them. Germline loops: CDR1 SGHKS, CDR2 YYEKEE (reference sequence).

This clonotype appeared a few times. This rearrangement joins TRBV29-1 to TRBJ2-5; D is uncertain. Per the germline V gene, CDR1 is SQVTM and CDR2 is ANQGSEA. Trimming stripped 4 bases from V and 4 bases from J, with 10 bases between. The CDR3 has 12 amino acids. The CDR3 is CSVVNWRETQYF. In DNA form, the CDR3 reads TGCAGCGTTGTGAACTGGCGAGAGACCCAGTACTTC.

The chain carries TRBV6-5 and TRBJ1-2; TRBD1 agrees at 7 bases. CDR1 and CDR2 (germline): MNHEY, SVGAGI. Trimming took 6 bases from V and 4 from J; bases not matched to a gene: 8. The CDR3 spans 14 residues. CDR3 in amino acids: CASRRDRVSYGYTF. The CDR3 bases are TGTGCCAGCAGACGCGACAGGGTGAGCTATGGCTACACCTTC.

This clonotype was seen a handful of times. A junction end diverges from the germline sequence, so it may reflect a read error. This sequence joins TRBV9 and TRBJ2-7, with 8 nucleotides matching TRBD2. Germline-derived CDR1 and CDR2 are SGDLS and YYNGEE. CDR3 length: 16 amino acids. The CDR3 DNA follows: TGTGCCAGCAGCCCAACCGGGACTAGTGGCTCCAACGAGCAGTACTTC. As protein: CASSPTGTSGSNEQYF.

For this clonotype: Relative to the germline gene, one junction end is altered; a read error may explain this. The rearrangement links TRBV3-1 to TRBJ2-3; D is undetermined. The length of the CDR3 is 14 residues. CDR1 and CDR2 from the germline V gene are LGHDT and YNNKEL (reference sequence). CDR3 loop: CASSQDPTRHTQYF. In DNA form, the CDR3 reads TGCGCCAGCAGCCAAGATCCTACGAGACATACGCAGTATTTT.

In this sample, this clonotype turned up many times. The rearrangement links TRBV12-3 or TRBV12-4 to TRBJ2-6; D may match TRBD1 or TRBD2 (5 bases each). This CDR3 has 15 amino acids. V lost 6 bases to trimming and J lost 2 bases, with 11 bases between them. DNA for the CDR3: TGTGCCAGCAGCCTTCGGGGCGCTGGGGCCAACGTCCTGACTTTC. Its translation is CASSLRGAGANVLTF.

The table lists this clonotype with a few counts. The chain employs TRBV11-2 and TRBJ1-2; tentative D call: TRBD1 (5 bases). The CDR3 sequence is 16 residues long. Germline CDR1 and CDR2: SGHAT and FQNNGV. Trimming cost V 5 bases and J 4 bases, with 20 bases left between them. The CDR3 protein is CASSANTIAGFYGYTF. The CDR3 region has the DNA TGTGCCAGCAGCGCCAACACGATCGCAGGGTTCTATGGCTACACCTTC. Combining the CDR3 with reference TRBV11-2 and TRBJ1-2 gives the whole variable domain EAGVAQSPRYKIIEKRQSVAFWCNPISGHATLYWYQQILGQGPKLLIQFQNNGVVDDSQLPKDRFSAERLKGVDSTLKIQPAKLEDSAVYLCASSANTIAGFYGYTFGSGTRLTVV.

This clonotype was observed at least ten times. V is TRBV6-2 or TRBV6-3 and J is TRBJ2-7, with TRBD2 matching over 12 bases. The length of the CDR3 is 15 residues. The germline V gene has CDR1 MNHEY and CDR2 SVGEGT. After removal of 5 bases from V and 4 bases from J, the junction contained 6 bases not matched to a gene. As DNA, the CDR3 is TGTGCCAGCAGTCACGGACTAGCGGGAACGTACGAGCAGTACTTC. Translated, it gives CASSHGLAGTYEQYF.

The CDR3 reads CASSESRGTRTDTQYF. DNA of the CDR3: TGTGCCAGCAGTGAATCACGGGGGACCCGCACAGATACGCAGTATTTT. This sequence joins TRBV25-1 and TRBJ2-3; D is perhaps TRBD2 (6 bases). The CDR3 has 16 residues. V lost 1 base and J 1 base, leaving 12 bases between the germline ends. The V gene's germline CDR1 is MGHDK and CDR2 SYGVNS.

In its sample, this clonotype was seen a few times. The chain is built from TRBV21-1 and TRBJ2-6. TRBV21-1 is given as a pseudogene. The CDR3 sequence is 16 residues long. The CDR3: CASSKARGTGANVLTF. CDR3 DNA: TGTGCCAGCAGCAAAGCGAGAGGTACTGGGGCCAACGTCCTGACTTTC.

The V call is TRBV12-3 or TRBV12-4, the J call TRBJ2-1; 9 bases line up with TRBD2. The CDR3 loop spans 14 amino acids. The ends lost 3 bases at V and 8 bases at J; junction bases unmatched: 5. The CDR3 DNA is TGTGCCAGCAGTTTGGCTAGCGGGAACGATGAGCAGTTCTTC. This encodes CASSLASGNDEQFF.

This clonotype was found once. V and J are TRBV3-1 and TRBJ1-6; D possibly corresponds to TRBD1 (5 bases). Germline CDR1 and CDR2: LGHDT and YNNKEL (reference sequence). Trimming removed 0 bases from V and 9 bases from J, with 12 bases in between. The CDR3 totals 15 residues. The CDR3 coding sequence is TGTGCCAGCAGCCAAGATGGGACTGGTCGTTCACCCCTCCACTTT. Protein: CASSQDGTGRSPLHF.

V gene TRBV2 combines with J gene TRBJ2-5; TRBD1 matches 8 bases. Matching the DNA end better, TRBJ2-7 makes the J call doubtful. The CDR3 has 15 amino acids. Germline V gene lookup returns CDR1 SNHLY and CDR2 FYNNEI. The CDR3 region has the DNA TGTGCCAGCAGTGAATGGCAGGGGGCCTCCTACGAGCAGTACTTC. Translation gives CASSEWQGASYEQYF.

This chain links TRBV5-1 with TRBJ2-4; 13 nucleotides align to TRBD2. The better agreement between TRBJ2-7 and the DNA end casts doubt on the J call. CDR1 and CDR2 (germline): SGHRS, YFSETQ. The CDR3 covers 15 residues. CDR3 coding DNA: TGCGCCAGCAGACACGGGACTAGCGGGATTTACGAGCAGTACTTC. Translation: CASRHGTSGIYEQYF.

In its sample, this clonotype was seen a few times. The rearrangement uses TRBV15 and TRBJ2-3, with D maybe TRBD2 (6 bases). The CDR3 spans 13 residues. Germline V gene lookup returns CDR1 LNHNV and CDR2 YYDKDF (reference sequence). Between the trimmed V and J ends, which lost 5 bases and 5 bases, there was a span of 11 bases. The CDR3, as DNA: TGTGCCACCAGCCGGGGGAGGAAAGATACGCAGTATTTT. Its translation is CATSRGRKDTQYF.

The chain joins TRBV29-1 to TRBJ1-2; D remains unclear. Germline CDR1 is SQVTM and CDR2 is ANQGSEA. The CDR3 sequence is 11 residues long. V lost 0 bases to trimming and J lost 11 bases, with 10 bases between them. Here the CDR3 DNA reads TGCAGCGTTGAAGAGCCGAAAGAATACACCTTC. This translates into CSVEEPKEYTF.

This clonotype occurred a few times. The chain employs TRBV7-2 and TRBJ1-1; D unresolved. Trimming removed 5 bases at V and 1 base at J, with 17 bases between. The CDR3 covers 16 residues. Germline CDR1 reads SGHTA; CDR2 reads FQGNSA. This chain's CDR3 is CASSQGRQVWNTEAFF. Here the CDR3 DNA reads TGTGCCAGCAGCCAAGGGCGGCAGGTTTGGAACACTGAAGCTTTCTTT.

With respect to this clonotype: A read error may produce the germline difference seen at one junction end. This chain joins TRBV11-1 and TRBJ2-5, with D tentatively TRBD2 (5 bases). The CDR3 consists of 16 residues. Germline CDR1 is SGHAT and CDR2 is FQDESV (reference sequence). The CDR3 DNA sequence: TGTGCCTGCAGCTTTTCTATGGTCCAAAGGAGGGAGACCCAGTACTTC. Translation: CACSFSMVQRRETQYF.